Reported below is one T cell receptor (beta chain). The data are from a study of CXCR3-negative and CXCR3-positive naive CD8 T cells. 5' RACE that incorporated UMI labels was used to prepare the TRB cDNA libraries. TCRdb re-called the 5' RACE reads and gives one entry per CDR3 protein, without DNA. The sample includes roughly 70,000 distinct CDR3 sequences. This CDR3 is 15 amino acids long. Germline values: CDR1 SNHLY, CDR2 FYNNEI. The TCR comes from a human donor in good health. Some clones in this sample may be carry-over from other donors' samples. This sequence joins TRBV2 and TRBJ2-5; TCRdb picks TRBD2, but there is no DNA to check that call. The sample consisted of naive CXCR3- CD8+ T cells from blood. Subset in this sample: CD45RO-CCR7+CD27+CD95- naive CD8+ T cells lacking CXCR3 (TNR3-). The CDR3 loop is CASSERAQGAETQYF.